The 23 T cell receptor beta chains listed next were all sequenced from one sample in a study of circulating and synovial CD4+ cells in juvenile arthritis. The data were produced by immunoSEQ multiplex PCR, yet TCRdb's version contains in-frame clones alone and is incomplete. The sample yields over 11,000 clones, over 80% seen once. The sequenced material came from CD4+ T cells from synovial fluid. Source of these receptors: a human patient with juvenile idiopathic arthritis. Some clones in this sample may be carry-over from other donors' samples.

This sequence joins TRBV29-1 and TRBJ2-4; a possible D gene is TRBD1 (5 bases). CDR1 is SQVTM, CDR2 ANQGSEA, per germline. Trimming took off 7 bases at V and 6 bases at J, with 10 bases between the two ends. The CDR3 extends over 11 amino acids. Here the CDR3 reads CSGDSGNIQYF. In DNA, the CDR3 is TGCAGCGGAGACAGTGGAAACATTCAGTACTTC. Using reference TRBV29-1 and TRBJ2-4 for the parts outside the CDR3, the full variable domain is SAVISQKPSRDICQRGTSLTIQCQVDSQVTMMFWYRQQPGQSLTLIATANQGSEATYESGFVIDKFPISRPNLTFSTLTVSNMSPEDSSIYLCSGDSGNIQYFGAGTRLSVL.

This chain links TRBV2 with TRBJ1-2, with TRBD1 matching 7 bases. Unmatched junction bases numbered 3, after V lost 6 bases and J lost 2 bases. There are 13 residues in the CDR3. Germline loops: CDR1 SNHLY, CDR2 FYNNEI. The CDR3 nucleotides are TGTGCCAGCAGCCCGGACAGGAACTATGGCTACACCTTC. Protein product: CASSPDRNYGYTF.

The chain recombines TRBV7-3 with TRBJ1-2; D possibly corresponds to TRBD1 (5 bases). The CDR3 is 14 residues long. V lost 1 base, J lost 4 bases, and 10 bases lay in between. CDR1 is SGHTA, CDR2 FQGTGA, per germline. CDR3 nucleotide sequence: TGTGCCAGCAGCTTAAACGCCGGGGGCTATGGCTACACCTTC. Its protein product is CASSLNAGGYGYTF.

V is TRBV6-4 and J is TRBJ1-1; D call uncertain. Germline-derived CDR1 and CDR2 are MRHNA and SNTAGT. V lost 5 bases to trimming and J lost 4 bases, with 8 bases between them. CDR3 size: 12 residues. The CDR3 bases are TGTGCCAGCAGTTCCGGTGGCACTGAAGCTTTCTTT. Protein product: CASSSGGTEAFF.

The chain recombines TRBV30 with TRBJ1-5; 7 bases map to TRBD1. CDR1 is GTSNPN, CDR2 SVGIG, per germline (reference sequence). The CDR3 is 14 residues long. Trimming at V came to 0 bases and at J to 6 bases, leaving 5 bases not matched to a gene. The CDR3 loop is CAWSVPAGGQPQHF. CDR3 sequence (DNA): TGTGCCTGGAGTGTACCGGCAGGGGGTCAGCCCCAGCATTTT. Based on the CDR3 plus reference TRBV30 and TRBJ1-5, the full variable domain is SQTIHQWPATLVQPVGSPLSLECTVEGTSNPNLYWYRQAAGRGLQLLFYSVGIGQISSEVPQNLSASRPQDRQFILSSKKLLLSDSGFYLCAWSVPAGGQPQHFGDGTRLSIL.

The chain joins TRBV5-8 to TRBJ2-3; D is unclear. The CDR3 runs 14 residues. With 1 base removed from V and 4 bases from J, the gap between germline ends came to 10 bases. CDR1 is SGHTS, CDR2 YDEGEE, per germline. CDR3 region: CASSLTPTPDTQYF. The CDR3 nucleotides are TGTGCCAGCAGCTTGACCCCGACACCAGATACGCAGTATTTT.

A single count supports this clone. The chain joins TRBV27 to TRBJ2-7; maybe TRBD2 (6 bases). V lost 7 bases and J lost 2, with 15 bases in between. The CDR3 has 14 residues. Looked up from germline, CDR1 is MNHEY and CDR2 is SMNVEV (reference sequence). The DNA of the CDR3 is TGTGCCAGCAAAGGCGCTAGCGCCGCCTACGAGCAGTACTTC. Amino acid sequence: CASKGASAAYEQYF.

The rearrangement uses TRBV15 and TRBJ2-7; D is possibly TRBD1 (5 bases). The CDR3 length is 14 residues. Germline V gene data show CDR1 as LNHNV and CDR2 as YYDKDF (reference sequence). V was trimmed by 4 bases and J by 0 bases, leaving 10 bases between them. In DNA, the CDR3 is TGTGCCACCAGCACCGCAGGGTTCTCCTACGAGCAGTACTTC. Translation: CATSTAGFSYEQYF.

V is TRBV4-3 and J is TRBJ1-2; D not certain. V dropped 0 bases and J dropped 3 bases, with 14 bases sitting between them. The germline CDR1 and CDR2 sequences are LGHNA and YSLEER. The CDR3 has 16 residues. In DNA form, the CDR3 reads TGCGCCAGCAGCCAAGATGTTCGTCAGGTTTACTATGGCTACACCTTC. It is translated as CASSQDVRQVYYGYTF.

J is TRBJ2-3 and V is TRBV27; tentative D call: TRBD1 (6 bases). This CDR3 has 14 residues. V was cut by 5 bases and J by 2 bases, with 11 bases left in between. Germline lookup yields CDR1 MNHEY and CDR2 SMNVEV (reference sequence). CDR3 in DNA: TGTGCCAGCAGTGACCGGGACAACACAGATACGCAGTATTTT. Protein product: CASSDRDNTDTQYF.

This chain connects TRBV2 to TRBJ1-1; 8 bases align to TRBD1. CDR1 is SNHLY, CDR2 FYNNEI, per germline. This CDR3 contains 14 residues. V trimming: 6 bases; J trimming: 4 bases; junction bases outside the gene matches: 7. The CDR3 here is CASRADRAGTEAFF. The CDR3 DNA is TGTGCCAGCAGAGCGGACAGGGCGGGCACTGAAGCTTTCTTT.

The chain couples TRBV4-1 to TRBJ1-1; 7 positions match TRBD1. This CDR3 comprises 18 residues. CDR1 MGHRA and CDR2 YSYEKL come from the germline V gene. V lost 0 bases and J lost 2; bases outside the gene matches: 12. DNA for the CDR3: TGCGCCAGCAGCCAAGATGCCCGGGACAGCCTCGTAAACACTGAAGCTTTCTTT. Translated, it gives CASSQDARDSLVNTEAFF.

Only a few counts were recorded for this clone. The identical CDR3 is also encoded by other nucleotide sequences in the sample. This chain uses TRBV4-3 with TRBJ1-2, with 7 nucleotides matching TRBD1. The CDR3 is made up of 14 amino acids. The junction had 8 bases not matched to a gene; V was cut back by 4 bases and J by 6 bases. The germline CDR1 and CDR2 sequences are LGHNA and YSLEER. The CDR3 nucleotides are TGCGCCAGCAGCCGGGAGACAGGGCGTCATGGCTACACCTTC. This translates into CASSRETGRHGYTF.

The V and J genes are TRBV6-5 and TRBJ2-1; the D gene is possibly TRBD1 (8 bases). The CDR3 totals 14 residues. The V gene's germline CDR1 is MNHEY and CDR2 SVGAGI. V was clipped by 8 bases and J by 6 bases, with 17 bases between them. This chain's CDR3 is CASGGGQVSNEQFF. The CDR3 DNA sequence: TGTGCCAGCGGGGGGGGACAGGTTTCCAATGAGCAGTTCTTC.

V usage is TRBV5-1 and J usage is TRBJ2-2; D may be TRBD2 (6 bases). Between the trimmed V and J ends, which lost 5 bases and 4 bases, there was a span of 12 bases. The CDR3 loop spans 14 amino acids. The germline gives CDR1 SGHRS, CDR2 YFSETQ. CDR3 loop: CASSTGELTGELFF. CDR3 nucleotides: TGCGCCAGCAGTACGGGGGAACTCACCGGGGAGCTGTTTTTT.

The CDR3 region is CASSSGGTSNTGELFF. In nucleotides, the CDR3 is TGTGCCAGTAGTTCGGGGGGCACCTCGAACACCGGGGAGCTGTTTTTT. The J gene is TRBJ2-2, the V gene TRBV19, with D possibly being TRBD2 (7 bases). V dropped 5 bases and J dropped 0 bases, with 13 bases sitting between them. Germline assignment: CDR1 LNHDA and CDR2 SQIVND (reference sequence). CDR3 length: 16 residues.

The rearrangement links TRBV7-2 to TRBJ2-4; the D gene is possibly TRBD1 (6 bases). Germline values: CDR1 SGHTA, CDR2 FQGNSA. Trimming removed 7 bases at V and 0 bases at J, with 16 bases between. The CDR3 extends over 16 amino acids. CDR3 amino acids: CASTQGSLGAKNIQYF. The CDR3 nucleotides read TGTGCCAGCACCCAGGGGAGTTTGGGAGCCAAAAACATTCAGTACTTC.

This clone turned up a few times. The chain couples TRBV5-5 to TRBJ1-2, with D unclear. The ends were cut back, 0 bases at V and 7 bases at J, with 16 bases in the middle. This CDR3 has 15 amino acids. Germline V gene sequence: CDR1 SGHKS, CDR2 YYEKEE (reference sequence). CDR3 nucleotide sequence: TGTGCCAGCAGCTTGGAGCAGGCCCTCTTGGGTGGCTACACCTTC. The encoded protein is CASSLEQALLGGYTF.

This chain joins TRBV28 and TRBJ1-5; tentatively, D is TRBD1 (6 bases). V gave up 6 bases and J gave up 0 bases, with 9 bases separating them. The CDR3 is made up of 14 amino acids. Germline V gene lookup returns CDR1 MDHEN and CDR2 SYDVKM. Here the CDR3 DNA reads TGTGCCAGCAGGAGACAGGATAGCAATCAGCCCCAGCATTTT. Amino acids: CASRRQDSNQPQHF.

The V call is TRBV5-1, the J call TRBJ2-7, with D maybe TRBD1 (5 bases). Trimming cost V 4 bases and J 6 bases, with 17 bases left between them. This CDR3 spans 14 amino acids. Germline values: CDR1 SGHRS, CDR2 YFSETQ. CDR3 residues: CASSPLAGNSEQYF. The CDR3 nucleotides read TGCGCCAGCAGCCCCCTGGCAGGGAACAGCGAGCAGTACTTC.

The J gene is TRBJ1-1, the V gene TRBV7-9; D unclear. Germline lookup yields CDR1 SEHNR and CDR2 FQNEAQ (reference sequence). This CDR3 comprises 13 residues. V was shortened by 4 bases and J by 11 bases, with 17 bases between the two germline ends. In nucleotides, the CDR3 is TGTGCCAGCAGCTCGAATCTCCAAAAACTGGCTTTCTTT. Residues: CASSSNLQKLAFF.

Comment on this clone: Sequence at one end of the junction differs from germline and may be a read error. This chain links TRBV9 with TRBJ2-7; D might be TRBD2 (6 bases). The CDR3 contains 16 residues. Looked up from germline, CDR1 is SGDLS and CDR2 is YYNGEE. The CDR3 spells CASSVGQGGNAYEQYF. The CDR3 bases are TGTGCCAGCAGTGTAGGTCAGGGAGGTAATGCCTACGAGCAGTACTTC.

The chain carries TRBV11-2 and TRBJ1-1; 9 positions agree with TRBD1. CDR3 length: 13 residues. Per germline, CDR1 SGHAT and CDR2 FQNNGV. J was trimmed by 5 bases and V by 5 bases; bases with no gene match: 3. The CDR3 protein is CASSRGTGTEAFF. Here the CDR3 DNA reads TGTGCCAGCAGCCGAGGGACAGGGACTGAAGCTTTCTTT.